These 13 T cell receptor beta chains were sequenced from one sample in a study of response to subunit inactivated influenza vaccine. TCRdb ran MiXCR on the RT-PCR reads and lists one entry per CDR3 protein. The data contain hundreds of thousands of distinct CDR3 sequences, roughly 15% of them singletons. The starting material was PBMCs from blood, obtained roughly 2 weeks before vaccination. Receptors originate from a man between 45 and 60 years old who received an inactivated influenza vaccine.

As for this clonotype: Being one base from a much bigger clone, this may be a read error. The final CDR3 position lacks the conserved phenylalanine or tryptophan, pointing to a likely read error. The chain is built from TRBV12-3 or TRBV12-4 and TRBJ2-2, with a weak D call TRBD2 (5 bases). This CDR3 has 15 amino acids. Trimming cost V 3 bases and J 4 bases, with 12 bases left between them. This chain's CDR3 is CASSFGGSPTGELFY. CDR3 nucleotides: TGTGCCAGCAGTTTTGGAGGAAGCCCCACCGGGGAGCTGTTTTAT.

The gene calls are TRBV7-3 and TRBJ2-7; 10 nucleotides agree with TRBD2. The CDR3 spans 15 residues. V was clipped by 3 bases and J by 7 bases; unmatched bases: 9. CDR1 is SGHTA, CDR2 FQGTGA, per germline. CDR3 nucleotide sequence: TGTGCCAGCAGCTTCCCCCCGGGACTAGCGTGGGAGCAGTACTTC. It is translated as CASSFPPGLAWEQYF.

V gene TRBV28 combines with J gene TRBJ2-2; 9 nucleotides align to TRBD1. Germline V gene data show CDR1 as MDHEN and CDR2 as SYDVKM. Losses at the gene ends were 1 base for V and 7 bases for J; bases not matched to a gene: 16. This CDR3 contains 19 residues. This chain's CDR3 is CASSLSVLSGQGSFGELFF. In nucleotides, the CDR3 is TGTGCCAGCAGTTTATCAGTACTCTCGGGACAGGGTTCTTTCGGGGAGCTGTTTTTT.

V gene TRBV6-2 or TRBV6-3 combines with J gene TRBJ2-3; no clear D gene. V was cut by 2 bases and J by 2 bases, with 8 bases left in between. The CDR3 runs 14 residues. Germline V lookup: CDR1 MNHEY, CDR2 SVGEGT. The CDR3 DNA reads as TGTGCCAGCAGTTACGGGCAGCTCACAGATACGCAGTATTTT. Translated: CASSYGQLTDTQYF.

The chain links TRBV24-1 to TRBJ2-7, with TRBD1 identical over 9 bases. Germline V CDR1 and CDR2: KGHDR, SFDVKD. Trimming cost V 3 bases and J 2 bases; bases outside gene matches: 7. This CDR3 spans 16 amino acids. The CDR3 sequence is CATSDRIGTGTYEQYF. The DNA of the CDR3 is TGTGCCACCAGTGATCGTATCGGGACAGGGACCTACGAGCAGTACTTC.

Here the CDR3 reads CASRKTAGPGQPQHF. CDR3 coding DNA: TGTGCCAGCAGGAAGACCGCGGGTCCGGGACAGCCCCAGCATTTT. The genes are TRBV28 and TRBJ1-5; D is uncertain. The V gene lost 6 bases and the J gene lost 7 bases, with 19 bases spanning the gap. CDR3 length: 15 amino acids. CDR1 is MDHEN, CDR2 SYDVKM, per germline.

The table lists this clonotype with many counts. The chain joins TRBV12-3 or TRBV12-4 to TRBJ1-2; TRBD1 agrees at 10 bases. The ends lost 4 bases at V and 5 bases at J; junction bases unmatched: 4. The CDR3 totals 14 residues. The CDR3 DNA is TGTGCCAGCAGTTCGACAGGGGGCCTATATGGCTACACCTTC. Its translation is CASSSTGGLYGYTF.

This clonotype has a handful of counts. The chain combines TRBV5-1 with TRBJ1-3; no clear D. The length of the CDR3 is 13 residues. Germline assignment: CDR1 SGHRS and CDR2 YFSETQ. V was cut by 4 bases and J by 3 bases, with 8 bases left in between. The CDR3 DNA follows: TGCGCCAGCAGCCCGATGGATGGAAACACCATATATTTT. Its protein product is CASSPMDGNTIYF.

This clonotype has a handful of counts. The gene calls are TRBV6-1 and TRBJ1-2, with D maybe TRBD1 (5 bases). The CDR3 runs 18 residues. V was clipped by 5 bases and J by 5 bases, with 27 bases between them. Germline CDR1 is MNHNS and CDR2 is SASEGT. The CDR3 DNA follows: TGTGCCAGCAGTACCTCCCGCGAGGCAGGGAGGCTTTCTTATGGCTACACCTTC. The encoded protein is CASSTSREAGRLSYGYTF.

This clonotype was observed at least ten times. The chain combines TRBV3-1 with TRBJ1-5; D may be TRBD1 (6 bases). Trimming pared 4 bases from V and 2 bases from J, leaving 12 bases between. Germline CDR1 LGHDT, CDR2 YNNKEL (reference sequence). The CDR3 has 15 residues. The CDR3 region has the DNA TGTGCCAGCAGCCCCTCGCAGGGGCGCAATCAGCCCCAGCATTTT. The encoded protein is CASSPSQGRNQPQHF.

In DNA, the CDR3 is TGTGCCAGCAGCTCCAGTTGGGGGGGCAATAAGGATGAGCAGTTCTTC. Translating it yields CASSSSWGGNKDEQFF. The V gene is TRBV7-9, the J gene TRBJ2-1, with TRBD2 as a possible D gene (7 bases). The V end was cut by 4 bases, the J end by 8 bases, with 21 bases between. CDR1 is SEHNR and CDR2 is FQNEAQ in the germline V gene (reference sequence). The CDR3 is made up of 16 amino acids.

This clonotype has just a few counts. The chain combines TRBV28 with TRBJ2-1; the D gene is possibly TRBD2 (5 bases). Germline V lookup: CDR1 MDHEN, CDR2 SYDVKM. This CDR3 has 16 residues. The V and J ends lost 5 bases and 7 bases respectively, with 21 bases between them. The DNA of the CDR3 is TGTGCCAGCAGTCCTGGCGGGCTAGAGGCCCGAAATGAGCAGTTCTTC. Translation gives CASSPGGLEARNEQFF.

V and J are TRBV11-2 and TRBJ2-1; D is ambiguous. The germline V and J ends were trimmed by 2 bases and 9 bases, with 26 bases remaining between them. CDR1 and CDR2 (germline): SGHAT, FQNNGV. This CDR3 has 18 residues. CDR3 protein: CASSLMVLGTRPAGEQFF. In DNA, the CDR3 is TGTGCCAGCAGCTTAATGGTCCTCGGCACCCGCCCAGCCGGTGAGCAGTTCTTC. The whole variable domain, filled in from reference TRBV11-2 and TRBJ2-1, reads EAGVAQSPRYKIIEKRQSVAFWCNPISGHATLYWYQQILGQGPKLLIQFQNNGVVDDSQLPKDRFSAERLKGVDSTLKIQPAKLEDSAVYLCASSLMVLGTRPAGEQFFGPGTRLTVL.